A single sample gave rise to the 16 T cell receptor beta chains below, sequenced in a study of shared clonotypes between healthy human individuals. TCRdb's table, derived via immunoSEQ multiplex PCR, lists solely in-frame clones and lacks some. The sample records roughly 2.6 million clones, around 90% being singletons. Sequencing was carried out using naive CD4+ T cells sorted from blood. Subset in this sample: CD45RA+ positively selected. These receptors were obtained from a man between 18 and 29 years old in good health.

This chain's CDR3 is CASSPLMAGVSNTGELFF. The CDR3 DNA is TGTGCCAGCTCACCGCTTATGGCCGGGGTCTCGAACACCGGGGAGCTGTTTTTT. This rearrangement joins TRBV18 to TRBJ2-2; perhaps TRBD2 as D (5 bases). Trimming removed 3 bases at V and 0 bases at J, with 17 bases between. The CDR3 is 18 residues long. Germline loops: CDR1 KGHSH, CDR2 LQKENI. Full variable domain (missing parts from reference TRBV18 and TRBJ2-2): NAGVMQNPRHLVRRRGQEARLRCSPMKGHSHVYWYRQLPEEGLKFMVYLQKENIIDESGMPKERFSAEFPKEGPSILRIQQVVRGDSAAYFCASSPLMAGVSNTGELFFGEGSRLTVL.

The chain carries TRBV19 and TRBJ1-5; 8 nucleotides align to TRBD1. V trimming: 4 bases; J trimming: 3 bases; junction bases outside the gene matches: 11. CDR3 length: 17 amino acids. The germline V gene encodes CDR1 LNHDA and CDR2 SQIVND (reference sequence). CDR3: CASSTTGGMMNNQPQHF. The CDR3 DNA is TGTGCCAGTAGTACTACAGGGGGAATGATGAACAATCAGCCCCAGCATTTT.

The CDR3 bases are TGTGCCAGCAGCTTGAGACGGAAGGACGGGCGGAATTATGAAGCTTTCTTT. Translating it yields CASSLRRKDGRNYEAFF. The rearrangement links TRBV11-2 to TRBJ1-1; D is undetermined. This CDR3 is 17 amino acids long. V shed 3 bases and J shed 7 bases, with 24 bases lying between them. Per germline, CDR1 SGHAT and CDR2 FQNNGV.

As concerns this clone: It may be a read error: a sequence one base away is much more abundant. The chain combines TRBV2 with TRBJ1-1; D uncertain. Trimming shortened V by 1 base and J by 1 base, and 4 bases separated the two germline ends. The CDR3 is 13 amino acids. The V gene's germline CDR1 is SNHLY and CDR2 FYNNEI. Here the CDR3 reads CASSEERNTEAFF. The CDR3 DNA reads as TGTGCCAGCAGTGAAGAGCGGAACACTGAAGCTTTCTTT.

The chain employs TRBV7-2 and TRBJ2-2; TRBD1 aligns across 9 bases. This CDR3 has 15 amino acids. The germline CDR1 and CDR2 sequences are SGHTA and FQGNSA. V trimming: 1 base; J trimming: 7 bases; junction bases outside the gene matches: 4. Written as DNA, the CDR3 is TGTGCCAGCAGCTTAGTCGGACAGGGGAACGGGGAGCTGTTTTTT. This sequence encodes CASSLVGQGNGELFF. Full variable domain (remainder filled in from reference TRBV7-2 and TRBJ2-2): GAGVSQSPSNKVTEKGKDVELRCDPISGHTALYWYRQSLGQGLEFLIYFQGNSAPDKSGLPSDRFSAERTGGSVSTLTIQRTQQEDSAVYLCASSLVGQGNGELFFGEGSRLTVL.

The rearrangement joins TRBV19 to TRBJ2-1; 13 bases map to TRBD2. The CDR3 runs 15 residues. CDR1 and CDR2 (germline): LNHDA, SQIVND (reference sequence). V dropped 6 bases and J dropped 1; count of bases not matched to a gene: 0. CDR3 DNA: TGTGCCAGTAGGACTAGCGGGAGGTCCTACAATGAGCAGTTCTTC. Translation gives CASRTSGRSYNEQFF.

The rearrangement links TRBV6-1 to TRBJ1-5, with 9 bases that match TRBD1. Germline-derived CDR1 and CDR2 are MNHNS and SASEGT. The CDR3 loop spans 19 amino acids. Trimming at V came to 1 base and at J to 6 bases, leaving 16 bases not matched to a gene. The CDR3 DNA follows: TGTGCCAGCAGTGAAGGTTTGGGATGGGACAGGGAGTTAGGTCAGCCCCAGCATTTT. Encoded protein: CASSEGLGWDRELGQPQHF.

The rearrangement joins TRBV5-1 to TRBJ2-7, with D perhaps TRBD1 (6 bases). The CDR3 length is 14 residues. Trimming shortened V by 4 bases and J by 4 bases, and 15 bases separated the two germline ends. Germline assignment: CDR1 SGHRS and CDR2 YFSETQ. The DNA for the CDR3 is TGCGCCAGCAGCACCACGACAGGAGTATACGAGCAGTACTTC. Protein: CASSTTTGVYEQYF.

The rearrangement uses TRBV7-2 and TRBJ1-4; no definite D call. Trimming cost V 4 bases and J 2 bases, with 5 bases left between them. The CDR3 contains 13 residues. Germline V gene sequence: CDR1 SGHTA, CDR2 FQGNSA. CDR3 nucleotides: TGTGCCAGCAGCTCCCAGACTAATGAAAAACTGTTTTTT. Its translation: CASSSQTNEKLFF.

V is TRBV5-1 and J is TRBJ1-1; 8 bases map to TRBD1. CDR3 size: 14 residues. After removal of 4 bases from V and 4 bases from J, the junction contained 6 bases not matched to a gene. Per germline, CDR1 SGHRS and CDR2 YFSETQ. CDR3 DNA: TGCGCCAGCAGCGTACAGGGGGTCTTCACTGAAGCTTTCTTT. It encodes CASSVQGVFTEAFF.

The genes are TRBV10-1 and TRBJ1-1; tentatively, D is TRBD1 (6 bases). Germline loops: CDR1 WNHNN, CDR2 SYGVQD (reference sequence). Trimming cost V 2 bases and J 2 bases, with 9 bases left between them. The CDR3 loop spans 14 amino acids. The chain's CDR3 is CASSEGQQNTEAFF. The DNA of the CDR3 is TGCGCCAGCAGTGAGGGACAGCAAAACACTGAAGCTTTCTTT.

In DNA, the CDR3 is TGTGCCAGCAGCCTACAGGGACAGGGGTTAAGCTTAAACACTGAAGCTTTCTTT. Translating gives CASSLQGQGLSLNTEAFF. V is TRBV7-3 and J is TRBJ1-1; 10 bases are a match to TRBD1. This CDR3 contains 18 residues. Trimming took 5 bases from V and 2 from J; bases not matched to a gene: 14. CDR1 and CDR2 (germline): SGHTA, FQGTGA. The variable domain in full, with the rest retrieved from reference TRBV7-3 and TRBJ1-1, is GAGVSQTPSNKVTEKGKYVELRCDPISGHTALYWYRQSLGQGPEFLIYFQGTGAADDSGLPNDRFFAVRPEGSVSTLKIQRTERGDSAVYLCASSLQGQGLSLNTEAFFGQGTRLTVV.

CDR3 DNA sequence: TGCGCCAGCAGCAAAACAGGGATTGGGTCCAACGAGCAGTACTTC. This encodes CASSKTGIGSNEQYF. This rearrangement joins TRBV10-1 to TRBJ2-7; tentatively, D is TRBD1 (6 bases). Looked up from germline, CDR1 is WNHNN and CDR2 is SYGVQD (reference sequence). This CDR3 has 15 amino acids. Trimming removed 6 bases at V and 5 bases at J, with 20 bases between.

The chain is built from TRBV11-1 and TRBJ2-1, with TRBD1 matching over 9 bases. V was clipped by 5 bases and J by 8 bases; unmatched bases: 10. Germline V lookup: CDR1 SGHAT, CDR2 FQDESV (reference sequence). This CDR3 comprises 15 residues. The CDR3 DNA follows: TGTGCCAGCAGCCCCGACAGGGGGGAGAGGGATGAGCAGTTCTTC. Translated, it gives CASSPDRGERDEQFF.

This sequence joins TRBV19 and TRBJ2-2; 12 bases line up with TRBD2. Germline CDR1 is LNHDA and CDR2 is SQIVND (reference sequence). CDR3 size: 18 residues. J lost 1 base, V lost 3 bases, and 6 bases had no gene match. CDR3 sequence: CASSMASGRARNTGELFF. The CDR3 coding sequence is TGTGCCAGTAGTATGGCTAGCGGGAGGGCCCGGAACACCGGGGAGCTGTTTTTT.

The rearrangement links TRBV5-8 to TRBJ2-3; TRBD1 might be the D (6 bases). Germline assignment: CDR1 SGHTS and CDR2 YDEGEE. The CDR3 has 16 amino acids. V was clipped by 1 base and J by 5 bases, with 17 bases between them. Written as DNA, the CDR3 is TGTGCCAGCAGCTTGATGAATGGGGGCCTTGGAGATACGCAGTATTTT. As protein: CASSLMNGGLGDTQYF. The whole variable domain, remainder taken from reference TRBV5-8 and TRBJ2-3, is EAGVTQSPTHLIKTRGQQATLRCSPISGHTSVYWYQQALGLGLQFLLWYDEGEERNRGNFPPRFSGRQFPNYSSELNVNALELEDSALYLCASSLMNGGLGDTQYFGPGTRLTVL.